Listed below are T cell receptor beta chains from one sample, sequenced in a study of OX40 agonist ivuxolimab in advanced cancers. Method: immunoSEQ multiplex PCR; TCRdb's copy keeps in-frame clones and lacks some. The sample holds roughly 40,000 clones, around 88% seen once. The sequencing used CD4+ or CD8+ T cells sorted from blood, collected in a trial of the OX40 agonist ivuxolimab. The receptor source for this set is an adult with an advanced solid tumor such as melanoma, head and neck, liver or kidney cancer. Both conserved end residues are part of each CDR3. The D gene is left open where the match is weak. Clone size, where shown, is once, few, many, or a class for clones that have expanded.

V gene: TRBV19
D gene: -
clone size: once
J gene: TRBJ1-5
CDR3 DNA: TGTGCCAGTAGTAAGGTGTACAGGATCGATAGCAATCAGCCCCAGCATTTT
CDR3 protein: CASSKVYRIDSNQPQHF

V gene: TRBV15
D gene: TRBD1
clone size: -
J gene: TRBJ1-1
CDR3 DNA: TGTGCCACCAGCATTAACAGGGGGCGGGCTGAAGCTTTCTTT
CDR3 protein: CATSINRGRAEAFF

V gene: TRBV27
D gene: TRBD2
clone size: -
J gene: TRBJ2-3
CDR3 DNA: TGTGCCAGCAGTTTCCCGACTAGCGGGGGAACAGATACGCAGTATTTT
CDR3 protein: CASSFPTSGGTDTQYF

V gene: TRBV4-1
D gene: -
clone size: -
J gene: TRBJ1-5
CDR3 DNA: TGCGCCAGCAGTCCCCGGGGAATAGAGCCCCAGCATTTT
CDR3 protein: CASSPRGIEPQHF

V gene: TRBV18
D gene: -
clone size: -
J gene: TRBJ2-5
CDR3 DNA: TGTGCCAGCTCACCAGGACAGAGGCAAGAGACCCAGTACTTC
CDR3 protein: CASSPGQRQETQYF

V gene: TRBV9
D gene: -
clone size: -
J gene: TRBJ1-6
CDR3 DNA: TGTGCCAGCAGCCTCGGGACACCTTATAATTCACCCCTCCACTTT
CDR3 protein: CASSLGTPYNSPLHF

V gene: TRBV2
D gene: -
clone size: -
J gene: TRBJ1-1
CDR3 DNA: TGTGCCAGCAGGACCCCGACAGGCCGGAACACTGAAGCTTTCTTT
CDR3 protein: CASRTPTGRNTEAFF

V gene: TRBV5-5
D gene: TRBD1
clone size: -
J gene: TRBJ2-7
CDR3 DNA: TGTGCCAGCAGCTGGCGACAGGGCGCCTACGAGCAGTACTTC
CDR3 protein: CASSWRQGAYEQYF

V gene: TRBV2
D gene: TRBD2
clone size: -
J gene: TRBJ2-7
CDR3 DNA: TGTGCCAGCTACGGACTAGCGGGAGGGCCAACCTACGAGCAGTACTTC
CDR3 protein: CASYGLAGGPTYEQYF

V gene: TRBV19
D gene: -
clone size: -
J gene: TRBJ2-1
CDR3 DNA: TGTGCCAGTAGTTGGAACTCCTACAATGAGCAGTTCTTC
CDR3 protein: CASSWNSYNEQFF

V gene: TRBV13
D gene: -
clone size: -
J gene: TRBJ2-3
CDR3 DNA: TGTGCCAGCAGCCCCCGCACAGATACGCAGTATTTT
CDR3 protein: CASSPRTDTQYF

V gene: TRBV7-2
D gene: -
clone size: once
J gene: TRBJ1-2
CDR3 DNA: TGTGCCAGCAGCTTAGACAGCCTCAACTATGGCTACACCTTC
CDR3 protein: CASSLDSLNYGYTF

V gene: TRBV5-1
D gene: TRBD2
clone size: -
J gene: TRBJ2-7
CDR3 DNA: TGCGCCAGCAGCTGGGGACTAGCGGCGGGCGAGCAGTACTTC
CDR3 protein: CASSWGLAAGEQYF